This T cell receptor (beta chain) was captured in a study of PD-1 blockade in classical Hodgkin lymphoma. On the study more broadly: Patients were treated with nivolumab at 3 mg/kg, and this was given intravenously every 2 weeks. General study results and limits: Repertoire difference causes, possibly disease activity or prior therapy, remain undefined. According to reports, newly diagnosed patients had lower baseline TCR diversity than healthy donors, and relapsed/refractory patients had lower baseline TCR diversity still.

Every single patient, without exception, relapsed after autologous stem cell transplantation, and brentuximab vedotin exposure varied. Best responses were complete response, partial response or progressive disease. V was clipped by 0 bases and J by 3 bases; unmatched bases: 11. Germline V CDR1 and CDR2: LGHNA, YSLEER. The CDR3 has 18 residues. Some clones are missing from TCRdb's copy, which holds only in-frame ones; the method was immunoSEQ multiplex PCR. The table includes around 7,100 clones, approximately 80% detected once. For this clone: The antigen is unknown.

The source of this sequence is a human donor with classical Hodgkin lymphoma. V and J are TRBV4-3 and TRBJ2-7; TRBD1 agrees at 10 bases. This sample comprised peripheral blood mononuclear cells (PBMCs), obtained at baseline. Written as DNA, the CDR3 is TGCGCCAGCAGCCAAGATGAGACCGGGACAGGGGTTCACTACGAGCAGTACTTC. It specifies CASSQDETGTGVHYEQYF.